The TCR beta chain described here comes from a study of blood T cells in healthy people across ages. Primed by a sample-barcoded 5' primer and a J-beta primer mix, a second PCR proceeded for about 6 to 11 cycles. MiXCR, applied by TCRdb to the 5' RACE reads, yields one record per CDR3 protein. Of approximately 780,000 distinct CDR3 sequences in the sample, approximately 24% were seen once. These records were also assigned to another study, of T cells of mothers and their children.

This sequence was found in a boy aged 5-17 years in good health. The material sequenced was blood.

CDR3 coding DNA: TGCAGTGCTAGATCGGGAGGGAAGTATCAGCCCCAGCATTTT. Its protein product is CSARSGGKYQPQHF. V gene TRBV20-1 combines with J gene TRBJ1-5; D remains ambiguous. This CDR3 is built from 14 residues. Trimming removed 2 bases from V and 5 bases from J, with 13 bases in between. Germline CDR1 reads DFQATT; CDR2 reads SNEGSKA (reference sequence).